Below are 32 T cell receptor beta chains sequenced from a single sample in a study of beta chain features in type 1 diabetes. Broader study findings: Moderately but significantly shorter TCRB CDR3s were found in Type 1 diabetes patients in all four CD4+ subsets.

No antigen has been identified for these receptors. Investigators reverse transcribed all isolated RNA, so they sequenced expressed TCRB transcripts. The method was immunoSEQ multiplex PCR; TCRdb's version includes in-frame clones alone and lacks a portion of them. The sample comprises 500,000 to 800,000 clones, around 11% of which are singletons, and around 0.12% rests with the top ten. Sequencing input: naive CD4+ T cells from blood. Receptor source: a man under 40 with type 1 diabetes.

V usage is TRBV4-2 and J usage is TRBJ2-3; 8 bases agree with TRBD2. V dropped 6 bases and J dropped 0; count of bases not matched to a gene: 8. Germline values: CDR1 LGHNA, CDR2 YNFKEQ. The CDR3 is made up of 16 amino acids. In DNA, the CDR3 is TGTGCCAGCAGTCTTGATAGCGGGATTAGCACAGATACGCAGTATTTT. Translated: CASSLDSGISTDTQYF.

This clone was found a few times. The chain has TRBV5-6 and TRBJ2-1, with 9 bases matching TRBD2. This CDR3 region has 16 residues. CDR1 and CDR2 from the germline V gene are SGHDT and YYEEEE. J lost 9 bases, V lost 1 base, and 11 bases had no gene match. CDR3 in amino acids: CASSLIGSGGFSEQFF. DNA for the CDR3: TGTGCCAGCAGCTTGATCGGTAGCGGGGGTTTCAGTGAGCAGTTCTTC.

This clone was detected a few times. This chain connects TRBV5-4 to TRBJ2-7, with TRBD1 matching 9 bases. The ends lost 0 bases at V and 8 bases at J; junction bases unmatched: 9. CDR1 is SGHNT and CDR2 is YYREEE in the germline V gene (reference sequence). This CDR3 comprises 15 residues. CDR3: CASSLAGTGSKKQYF. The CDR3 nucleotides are TGTGCCAGCAGCTTGGCTGGGACAGGGAGTAAAAAGCAGTACTTC.

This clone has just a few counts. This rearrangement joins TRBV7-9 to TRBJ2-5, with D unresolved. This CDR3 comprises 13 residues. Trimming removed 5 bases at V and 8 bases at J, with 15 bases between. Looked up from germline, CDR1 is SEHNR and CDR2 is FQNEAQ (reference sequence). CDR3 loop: CASSPGRKGTQYF. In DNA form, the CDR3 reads TGTGCCAGCAGCCCCGGGCGGAAAGGAACCCAGTACTTC.

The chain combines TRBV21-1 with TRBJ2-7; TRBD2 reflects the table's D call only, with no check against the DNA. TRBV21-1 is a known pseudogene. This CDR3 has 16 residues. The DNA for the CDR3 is TGTGCCAGCAGCCAAAGGGAGGGGAAGCTCGCCTACGAGCAGTACTTC. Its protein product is CASSQREGKLAYEQYF.

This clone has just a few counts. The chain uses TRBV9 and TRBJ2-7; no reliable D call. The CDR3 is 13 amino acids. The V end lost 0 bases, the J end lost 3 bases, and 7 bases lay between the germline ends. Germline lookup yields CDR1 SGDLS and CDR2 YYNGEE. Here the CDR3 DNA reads TGTGCCAGCAGCGTAGAGGACGGCTACGAGCAGTACTTC. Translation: CASSVEDGYEQYF.

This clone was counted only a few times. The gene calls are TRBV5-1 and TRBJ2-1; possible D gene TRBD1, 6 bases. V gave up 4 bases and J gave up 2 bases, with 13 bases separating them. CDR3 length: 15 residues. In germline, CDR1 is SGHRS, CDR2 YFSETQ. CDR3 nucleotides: TGCGCCAGCAGCGTGACAGGAACAGCCTACAATGAGCAGTTCTTC. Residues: CASSVTGTAYNEQFF.

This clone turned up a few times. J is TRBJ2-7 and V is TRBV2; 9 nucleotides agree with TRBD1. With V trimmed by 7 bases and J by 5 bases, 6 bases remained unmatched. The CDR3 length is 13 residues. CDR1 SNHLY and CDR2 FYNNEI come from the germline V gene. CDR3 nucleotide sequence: TGTGCCAGCAAAAGTACAGGGGGCAACGAGCAGTACTTC. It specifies CASKSTGGNEQYF.

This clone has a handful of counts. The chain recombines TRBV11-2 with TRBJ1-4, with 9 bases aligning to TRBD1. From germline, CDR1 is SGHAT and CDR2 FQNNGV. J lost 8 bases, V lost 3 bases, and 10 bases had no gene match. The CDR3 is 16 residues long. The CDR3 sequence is CASSLGSGQGGEKLFF. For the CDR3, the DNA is TGTGCCAGCAGCTTGGGGTCGGGACAGGGCGGCGAAAAACTGTTTTTT.

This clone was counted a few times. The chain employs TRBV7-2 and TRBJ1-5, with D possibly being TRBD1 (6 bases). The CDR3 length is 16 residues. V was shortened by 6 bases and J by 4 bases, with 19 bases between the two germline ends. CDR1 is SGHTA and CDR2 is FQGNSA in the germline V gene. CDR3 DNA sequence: TGTGCCAGCAGGGAAGTGGGACACCCACGGAATCAGCCCCAGCATTTT. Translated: CASREVGHPRNQPQHF.

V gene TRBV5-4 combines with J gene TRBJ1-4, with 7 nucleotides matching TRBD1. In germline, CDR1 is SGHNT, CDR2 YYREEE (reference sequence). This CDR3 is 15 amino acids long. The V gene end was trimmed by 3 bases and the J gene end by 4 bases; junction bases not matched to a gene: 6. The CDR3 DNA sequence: TGTGCCAGCAGCTCCTGGGACAGAATTAATGAAAAACTGTTTTTT. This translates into CASSSWDRINEKLFF.

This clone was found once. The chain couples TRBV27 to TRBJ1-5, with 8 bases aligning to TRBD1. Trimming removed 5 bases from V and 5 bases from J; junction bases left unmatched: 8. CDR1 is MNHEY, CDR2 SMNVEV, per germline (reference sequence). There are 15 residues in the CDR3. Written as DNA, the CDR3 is TGTGCCAGCAGTCCACAAGGACAGGGCGATCAGCCCCAGCATTTT. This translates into CASSPQGQGDQPQHF.

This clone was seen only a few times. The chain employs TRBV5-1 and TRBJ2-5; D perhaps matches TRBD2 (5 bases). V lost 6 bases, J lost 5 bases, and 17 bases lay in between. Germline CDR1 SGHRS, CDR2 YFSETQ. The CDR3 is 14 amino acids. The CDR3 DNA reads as TGCGCCAGCACCCGGACTCTCTCTGCGGAGACCCAGTACTTC. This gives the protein CASTRTLSAETQYF.

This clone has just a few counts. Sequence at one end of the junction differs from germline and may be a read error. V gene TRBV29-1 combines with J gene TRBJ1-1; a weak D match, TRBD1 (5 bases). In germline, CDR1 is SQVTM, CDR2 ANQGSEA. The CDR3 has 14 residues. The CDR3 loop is CSAEVGTSLVGTFF. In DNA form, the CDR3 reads TGCAGCGCTGAAGTGGGGACCTCCCTTGTTGGGACTTTCTTT.

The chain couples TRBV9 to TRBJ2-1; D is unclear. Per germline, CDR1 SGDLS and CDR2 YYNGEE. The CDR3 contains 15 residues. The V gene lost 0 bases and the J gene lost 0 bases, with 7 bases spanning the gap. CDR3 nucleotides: TGTGCCAGCAGCGTAGGGGTAGTCTCCTACAATGAGCAGTTCTTC. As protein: CASSVGVVSYNEQFF. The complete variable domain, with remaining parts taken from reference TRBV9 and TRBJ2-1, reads DSGVTQTPKHLITATGQRVTLRCSPRSGDLSVYWYQQSLDQGLQFLIQYYNGEERAKGNILERFSAQQFPDLHSELNLSSLELGDSALYFCASSVGVVSYNEQFFGPGTRLTVL.

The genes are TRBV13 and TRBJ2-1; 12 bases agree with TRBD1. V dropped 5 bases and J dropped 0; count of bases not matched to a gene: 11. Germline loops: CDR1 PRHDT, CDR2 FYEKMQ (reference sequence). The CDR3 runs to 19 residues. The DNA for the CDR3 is TGTGCCAGCAGCCCGTCACCCGGGACAGGGGGCCGCTCCTACAATGAGCAGTTCTTC. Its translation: CASSPSPGTGGRSYNEQFF.

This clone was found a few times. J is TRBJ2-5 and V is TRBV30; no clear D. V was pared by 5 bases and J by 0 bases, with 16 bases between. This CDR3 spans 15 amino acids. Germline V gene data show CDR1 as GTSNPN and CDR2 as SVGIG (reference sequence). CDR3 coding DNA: TGTGCCTGGGACCTCCGGGCATCGTACCAAGAGACCCAGTACTTC. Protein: CAWDLRASYQETQYF.

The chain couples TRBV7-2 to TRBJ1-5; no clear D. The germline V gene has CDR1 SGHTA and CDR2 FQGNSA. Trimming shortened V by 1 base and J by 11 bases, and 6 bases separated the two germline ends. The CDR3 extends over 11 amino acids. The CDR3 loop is CASSLGVSQHF. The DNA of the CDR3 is TGTGCCAGCAGCTTAGGAGTTTCCCAGCATTTT.

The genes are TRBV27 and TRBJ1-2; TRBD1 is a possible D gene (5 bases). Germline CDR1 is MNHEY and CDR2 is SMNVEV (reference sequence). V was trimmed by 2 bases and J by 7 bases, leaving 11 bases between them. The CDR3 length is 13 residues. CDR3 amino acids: CASSLHQGGGYTF. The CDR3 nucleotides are TGTGCCAGCAGTTTACATCAGGGCGGTGGCTACACCTTC.

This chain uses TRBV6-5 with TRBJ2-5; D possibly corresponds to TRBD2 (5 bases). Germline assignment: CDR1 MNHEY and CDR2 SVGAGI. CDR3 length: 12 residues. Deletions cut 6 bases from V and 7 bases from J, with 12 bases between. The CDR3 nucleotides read TGTGCCAGCAGCTTGGCCCGGGGGACCCAGTACTTC. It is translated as CASSLARGTQYF.

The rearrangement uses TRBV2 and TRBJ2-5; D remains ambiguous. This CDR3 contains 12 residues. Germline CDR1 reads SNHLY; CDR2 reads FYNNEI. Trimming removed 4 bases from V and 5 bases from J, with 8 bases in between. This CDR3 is CASSARVETQYF. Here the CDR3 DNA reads TGTGCCAGCAGTGCACGGGTGGAGACCCAGTACTTC.

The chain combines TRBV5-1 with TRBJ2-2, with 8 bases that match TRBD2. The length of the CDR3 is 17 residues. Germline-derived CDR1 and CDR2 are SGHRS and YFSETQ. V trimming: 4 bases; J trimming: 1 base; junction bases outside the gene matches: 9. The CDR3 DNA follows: TGCGCCAGCAGCGCACTTTCTAGCGGGTGGAACACCGGGGAGCTGTTTTTT. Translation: CASSALSSGWNTGELFF. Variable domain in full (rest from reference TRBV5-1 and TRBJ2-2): KAGVTQTPRYLIKTRGQQVTLSCSPISGHRSVSWYQQTPGQGLQFLFEYFSETQRNKGNFPGRFSGRQFSNSRSEMNVSTLELGDSALYLCASSALSSGWNTGELFFGEGSRLTVL.

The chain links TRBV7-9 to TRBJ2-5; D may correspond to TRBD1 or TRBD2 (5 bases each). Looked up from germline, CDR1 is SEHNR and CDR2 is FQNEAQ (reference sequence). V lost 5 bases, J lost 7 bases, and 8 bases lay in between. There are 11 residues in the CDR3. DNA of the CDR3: TGTGCCAGCAGCGGTGGGACGACCCAGTACTTC. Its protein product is CASSGGTTQYF.

CDR3 protein: CASGPSGANVLTF. CDR3 in DNA: TGTGCCAGCGGACCTTCTGGGGCCAACGTCCTGACTTTC. The chain links TRBV28 to TRBJ2-6; no clear D. The length of the CDR3 is 13 residues. Trimming took 8 bases from V and 1 from J, leaving 6 bases between them. In germline, CDR1 is MDHEN, CDR2 SYDVKM.

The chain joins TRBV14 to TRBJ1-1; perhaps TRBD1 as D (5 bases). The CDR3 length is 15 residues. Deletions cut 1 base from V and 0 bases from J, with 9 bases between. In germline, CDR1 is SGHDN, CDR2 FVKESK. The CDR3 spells CASSQGQPLNTEAFF. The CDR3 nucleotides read TGTGCCAGCAGCCAAGGACAGCCACTGAACACTGAAGCTTTCTTT. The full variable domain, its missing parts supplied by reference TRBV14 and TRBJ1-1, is EAGVTQFPSHSVIEKGQTVTLRCDPISGHDNLYWYRRVMGKEIKFLLHFVKESKQDESGMPNNRFLAERTGGTYSTLKVQPAELEDSGVYFCASSQGQPLNTEAFFGQGTRLTVV.

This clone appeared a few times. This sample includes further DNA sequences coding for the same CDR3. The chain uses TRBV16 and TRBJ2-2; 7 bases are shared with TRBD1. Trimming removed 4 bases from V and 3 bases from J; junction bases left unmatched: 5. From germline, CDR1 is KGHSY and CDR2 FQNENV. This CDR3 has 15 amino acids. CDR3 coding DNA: TGTGCCAGCAGCCCCCGGCAGGGGGACACCGGGGAGCTGTTTTTT. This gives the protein CASSPRQGDTGELFF. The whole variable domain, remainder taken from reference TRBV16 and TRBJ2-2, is GEEVAQTPKHLVRGEGQKAKLYCAPIKGHSYVFWYQQVLKNEFKFLISFQNENVFDETGMPKERFSAKCLPNSPCSLEIQATKLEDSAVYFCASSPRQGDTGELFFGEGSRLTVL.

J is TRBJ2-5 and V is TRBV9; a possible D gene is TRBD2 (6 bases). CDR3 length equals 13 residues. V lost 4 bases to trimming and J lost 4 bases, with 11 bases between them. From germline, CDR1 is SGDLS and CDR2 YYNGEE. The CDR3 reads CASSRGILETQYF. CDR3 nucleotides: TGTGCCAGCAGCCGGGGGATTCTAGAGACCCAGTACTTC.

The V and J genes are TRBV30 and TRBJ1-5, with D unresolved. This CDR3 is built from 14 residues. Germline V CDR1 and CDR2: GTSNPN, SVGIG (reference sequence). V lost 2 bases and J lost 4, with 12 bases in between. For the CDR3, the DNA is TGTGCCTGGAGTAAAGGGATGGGGAATCAGCCCCAGCATTTT. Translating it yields CAWSKGMGNQPQHF.

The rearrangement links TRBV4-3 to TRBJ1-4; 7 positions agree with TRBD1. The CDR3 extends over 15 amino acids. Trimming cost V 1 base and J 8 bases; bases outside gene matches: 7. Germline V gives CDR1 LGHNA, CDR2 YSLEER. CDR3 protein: CASSQGEGGREKLFF. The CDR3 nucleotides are TGCGCCAGCAGCCAAGGAGAAGGGGGCCGGGAAAAACTGTTTTTT.

CDR3 bases: TGTGCCACCAGCAGAGATCTAATGGTTGGCATTGCGCAGTATTTT. Its protein product is CATSRDLMVGIAQYF. The rearrangement links TRBV15 to TRBJ2-3; unclear D gene. V was trimmed by 0 bases and J by 10 bases, leaving 17 bases between them. CDR1 and CDR2 (germline): LNHNV, YYDKDF (reference sequence). This CDR3 is built from 15 residues. The full variable domain, its missing parts supplied by reference TRBV15 and TRBJ2-3, is DAMVIQNPRYQVTQFGKPVTLSCSQTLNHNVMYWYQQKSSQAPKLLFHYYDKDFNNEADTPDNFQSRRPNTSFCFLDIRSPGLGDTAMYLCATSRDLMVGIAQYFGPGTRLTVL.

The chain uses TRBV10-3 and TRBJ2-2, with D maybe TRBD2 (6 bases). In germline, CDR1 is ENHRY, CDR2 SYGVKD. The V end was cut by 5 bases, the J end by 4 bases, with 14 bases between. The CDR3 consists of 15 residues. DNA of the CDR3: TGTGCCATCAGTCCTGGAGGGAGGACCACCGGGGAGCTGTTTTTT. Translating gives CAISPGGRTTGELFF.

This CDR3 is CASSEQGGLTEAFF. The CDR3 DNA sequence: TGTGCCAGCAGTGAGCAGGGAGGTTTGACTGAAGCTTTCTTT. The chain is built from TRBV2 and TRBJ1-1, with D tentatively TRBD1 (5 bases). CDR3 length equals 14 residues. Germline V gene data show CDR1 as SNHLY and CDR2 as FYNNEI. V lost 3 bases and J 5 bases, leaving 13 bases between the germline ends.